This T cell receptor beta chain is from a study of spatial heterogeneity in lung cancer. CDR3 length: 12 residues. Deletions cut 7 bases from V and 4 bases from J, with 9 bases between. Each TCR cDNA molecule bore a unique molecular identifier. MiXCR was run by TCRdb on the 5' RACE reads, yielding one entry per CDR3 protein. This sample yields roughly 12,000 distinct CDR3 sequences, of which over 15% are seen a single time; just over 50% belongs to the top ten. Time point given: sample taken at primary tumor resection. Tumor, nontumor lung or frozen PBMC supplied whole RNA that was sequenced unsorted.

This sequence was found in a male donor with early-stage non-small cell lung cancer. The chain joins TRBV12-3 or TRBV12-4 to TRBJ2-3; D perhaps matches TRBD2 (5 bases). The input for sequencing was PBMCs, taken at surgery. CDR3 region: CASKPGADTQYF. The DNA of the CDR3 is TGTGCCAGCAAGCCCGGGGCAGATACGCAGTATTTT.